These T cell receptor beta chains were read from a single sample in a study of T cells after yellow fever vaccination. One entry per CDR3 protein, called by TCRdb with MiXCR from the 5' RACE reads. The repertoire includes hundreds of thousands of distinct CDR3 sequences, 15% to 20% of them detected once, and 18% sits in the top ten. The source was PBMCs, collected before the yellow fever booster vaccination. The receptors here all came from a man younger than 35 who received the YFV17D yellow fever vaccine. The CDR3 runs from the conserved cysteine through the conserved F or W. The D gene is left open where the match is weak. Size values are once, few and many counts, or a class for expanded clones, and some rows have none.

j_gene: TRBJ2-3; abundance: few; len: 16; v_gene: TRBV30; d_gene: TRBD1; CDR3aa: CAWSRLRGQRTDTQYF; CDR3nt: TGTGCCTGGAGTCGCCTCCGGGGACAGCGCACAGATACGCAGTATTTT
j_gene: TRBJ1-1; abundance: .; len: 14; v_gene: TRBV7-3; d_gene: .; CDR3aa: CASSSRTDSPEAFF; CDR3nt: TGTGCCAGCAGCTCCAGGACAGACTCACCTGAAGCTTTCTTT
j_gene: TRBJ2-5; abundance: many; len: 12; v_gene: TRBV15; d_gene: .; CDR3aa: CATSRVQETQYF; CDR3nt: TGTGCCACCAGCAGAGTTCAAGAGACCCAGTACTTC
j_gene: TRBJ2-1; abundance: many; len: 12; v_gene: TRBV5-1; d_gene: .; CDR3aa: CASSLLVNEQFF; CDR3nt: TGCGCCAGCAGCTTGTTAGTCAATGAGCAGTTCTTC
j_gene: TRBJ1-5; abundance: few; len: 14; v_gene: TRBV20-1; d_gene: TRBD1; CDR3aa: CSAPGQGLHQPQHF; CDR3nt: TGCAGTGCTCCGGGACAGGGGTTGCATCAGCCCCAGCATTTT
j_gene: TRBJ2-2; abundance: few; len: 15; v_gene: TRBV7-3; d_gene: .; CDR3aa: CASSLSGLDTGELFF; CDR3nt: TGTGCCAGCAGCTTATCTGGGCTGGACACCGGGGAGCTGTTTTTT
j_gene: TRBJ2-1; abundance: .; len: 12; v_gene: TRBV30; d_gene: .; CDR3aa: CAWSEEHNEQFF; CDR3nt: TGTGCCTGGAGTGAGGAACACAATGAGCAGTTCTTC
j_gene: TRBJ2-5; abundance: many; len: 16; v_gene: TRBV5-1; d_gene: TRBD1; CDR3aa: CASSLGGTGGGETQYF; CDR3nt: TGCGCCAGCAGCTTGGGGGGAACAGGGGGCGGAGAGACCCAGTACTTC
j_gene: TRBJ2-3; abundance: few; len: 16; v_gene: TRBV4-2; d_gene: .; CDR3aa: CASSQDEATSTDTQYF; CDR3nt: TGCGCCAGCAGCCAAGACGAGGCTACTAGCACAGATACGCAGTATTTT
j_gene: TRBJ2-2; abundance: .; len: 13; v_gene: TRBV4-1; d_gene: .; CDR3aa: CASSQPEVGELFF; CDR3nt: TGCGCCAGCAGCCAACCGGAGGTCGGGGAGCTGTTTTTT
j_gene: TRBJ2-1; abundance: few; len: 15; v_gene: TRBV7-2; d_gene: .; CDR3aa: CASSSPDRFYNEQFF; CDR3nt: TGTGCCAGCAGCTCCCCCGACAGGTTCTACAATGAGCAGTTCTTC
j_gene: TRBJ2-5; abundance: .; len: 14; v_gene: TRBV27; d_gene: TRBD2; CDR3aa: CASSTWTSQETQYF; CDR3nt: TGTGCCAGCAGTACCTGGACTAGCCAAGAGACCCAGTACTTC